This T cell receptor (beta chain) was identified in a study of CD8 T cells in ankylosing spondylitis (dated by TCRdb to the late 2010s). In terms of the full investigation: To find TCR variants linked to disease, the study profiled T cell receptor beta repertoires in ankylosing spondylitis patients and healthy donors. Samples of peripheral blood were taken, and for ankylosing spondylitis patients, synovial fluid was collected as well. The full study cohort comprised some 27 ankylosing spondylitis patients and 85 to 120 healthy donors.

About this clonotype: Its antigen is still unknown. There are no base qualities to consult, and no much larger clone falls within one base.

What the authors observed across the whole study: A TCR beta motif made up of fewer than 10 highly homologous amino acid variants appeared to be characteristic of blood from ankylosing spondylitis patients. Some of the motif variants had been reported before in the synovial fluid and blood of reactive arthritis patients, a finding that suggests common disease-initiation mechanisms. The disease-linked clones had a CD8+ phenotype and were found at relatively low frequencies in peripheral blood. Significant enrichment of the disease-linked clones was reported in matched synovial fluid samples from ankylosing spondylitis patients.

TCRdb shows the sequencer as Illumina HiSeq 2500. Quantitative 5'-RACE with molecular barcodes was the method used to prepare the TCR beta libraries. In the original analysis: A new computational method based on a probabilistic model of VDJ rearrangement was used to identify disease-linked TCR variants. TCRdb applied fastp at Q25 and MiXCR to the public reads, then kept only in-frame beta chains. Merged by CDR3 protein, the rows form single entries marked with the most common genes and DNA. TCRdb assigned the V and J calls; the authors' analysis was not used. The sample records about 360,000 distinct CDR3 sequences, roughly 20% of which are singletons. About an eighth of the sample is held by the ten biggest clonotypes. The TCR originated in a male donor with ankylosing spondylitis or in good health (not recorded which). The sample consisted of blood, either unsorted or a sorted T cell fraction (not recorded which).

The DNA sequence reads TGTGCCAGCGCAGACCCGAGCTCCTACGAGCAGTACTTC. This gives the protein CASADPSSYEQYF. The sequence is built from TRBV2 and TRBJ2-7, with no confident D gene call. Spanning cysteine to phenylalanine, the CDR3 consists of 13 amino acids. Just CDR3 DNA is preserved here, 39 bases in frame from base 1. According to the germline V gene, CDR1 reads SNHLY and CDR2 reads FYNNEI. V lost 8 bases and J lost 0 bases; the stretch between them is 11 bases long.